This is a list of T cell receptor beta chains from one sample in a study of blood T cell repertoires in COVID-19. TCRdb's copy holds only in-frame clones and misses some; the assay was immunoSEQ multiplex PCR. The sample shows under 250,000 clones, around three quarters of them seen only once. Input material: peripheral blood. Receptor source: a woman in her 70s with acute or convalescent COVID-19. Both conserved end residues are part of each CDR3.

>TRBV19|TRBJ1-2
CASRKPNYGYTF
>TRBV2|TRBJ2-7
CASSEKLAAPYEQYF
>TRBV2|TRBJ2-7
CASSEVPGFYEQYF
>TRBV6-5|TRBJ2-7
CASSRDRVEQYF
>TRBV30|TRBJ1-1
CAWSTGRSTGTEAFF
>TRBV3-1/TRBV3-2|TRBJ2-3
CASSRLPGTSVTDTQYF
>TRBV10-2|TRBJ1-5
CASSDTGVRSQPQHF
>TRBV5-1|TRBJ2-2
CASSLASGRAGELFF
>TRBV18|TRBJ2-7
CASSESGTAGHEQYF
>TRBV28|TRBJ1-3
CASSSGQSSGNTIYF
>TRBV19|TRBJ2-1
CASSLRPGLAGGNEQFF
>TRBV28|TRBJ1-4
CASGGGATNEKLFF
>TRBV30|TRBJ1-1
CAWAPNGNTEAFF
>TRBV10-3|TRBJ1-2
CAISEDSQLYGYTF
>TRBV5-4|TRBJ1-1
CASSLVGADTEAFF
>TRBV7-8|TRBJ1-1
CASSPLGQGAWTEAFF
>TRBV5-1|TRBJ2-7
CASSRLAAGYEQYF
>TRBV18|TRBJ1-1
CASSPDLRGMNTEAFF
>TRBV7-9|TRBJ2-2
CASNRAPDTGELFF
>TRBV23-1|TRBJ2-4
CASSRGTSGKNIQYF
>TRBV27|TRBJ1-2
CASSTGTGGDYGYTF
>TRBV6-5|TRBJ2-5
CASSLGQFGIVETQYF
>TRBV19|TRBJ1-5
CASSIGPQATNQPQHF
>TRBV19|TRBJ2-7
CASSIISTGPKRYEQYF
>TRBV5-6|TRBJ1-4
CASSLQGIGEKLFF
>TRBV5-4|TRBJ1-4
CASSSNRGLNEKLFF
>TRBV24-1|TRBJ2-7
CATSDPIAGGDEQYF
>TRBV16|TRBJ1-2
CASSQGTLYGYTF
>TRBV27|TRBJ2-3
CASSFDREDTQYF
>TRBV5-6|TRBJ1-5
CASSFQGPNQPQHF
>TRBV28|TRBJ2-7
CASSSLLSYEQYF
>TRBV5-1|TRBJ2-7
CASSGGTGLAGPYEQYF
>TRBV19|TRBJ2-1
CASSMVPWAPYTYNEQFF
>TRBV19|TRBJ1-6
CASSIGGWTADSPLHF
>TRBV6-1|TRBJ1-5
CASSEAGSQAYSNQPQHF
>TRBV28|TRBJ1-5
CASSRRRNQPQHF
>TRBV11-2|TRBJ1-3
CASSFASGSGNTIYF
>TRBV19|TRBJ1-2
CATKDRNYGYTF
>TRBV5-1|TRBJ1-2
CASSSDLSTGNFGYTF
>TRBV28|TRBJ1-2
CASSSGQAYGYTF
>TRBV27|TRBJ1-2
CASRPGQVNYGYTF
>TRBV2|TRBJ1-6
CASSDQGAISPLHF
>TRBV19|TRBJ2-2
CASSIASTNTGELFF
>TRBV25-1|TRBJ1-2
CASSEGTSGYTF
>TRBV2|TRBJ2-5
CASGGQGQETQYF
>TRBV7-8|TRBJ2-1
CASSRNGLADPSYNEQFF